This entry lists 3 T cell receptor beta chains sequenced from one sample in a study of T cell responses to AZD1222 COVID-19 vaccine. TCRdb's table, derived via immunoSEQ multiplex PCR, lists solely in-frame clones and lacks some. The data show 250,000 or so clones, approximately 95% seen once. Here the sequenced sample was peripheral blood, taken on day 0 of AZD1222 vaccination. These receptors were collected from an adult in good health.

The chain links TRBV7-2 to TRBJ1-1; D remains ambiguous. CDR1 is SGHTA, CDR2 FQGNSA, per germline. Trimming removed 8 bases at V and 4 bases at J, with 8 bases between. The CDR3 spans 11 residues. The CDR3 region is CASGHSTEAFF. The CDR3 nucleotides are TGTGCCAGCGGGCACAGCACTGAAGCTTTCTTT.

The chain is built from TRBV6-1 and TRBJ1-1; no clear D. The CDR3 has 15 amino acids. Germline V gene data show CDR1 as MNHNS and CDR2 as SASEGT. With 3 bases removed from V and 4 bases from J, the gap between germline ends came to 15 bases. The chain's CDR3 is CASSDLSGGVTEAFF. Written as DNA, the CDR3 is TGTGCCAGCAGTGACCTCAGCGGCGGGGTCACTGAAGCTTTCTTT.

The V and J genes are TRBV7-2 and TRBJ2-1, with D maybe TRBD2 (5 bases). The CDR3 runs to 17 residues. CDR1 is SGHTA, CDR2 FQGNSA, per germline. Between the trimmed V and J ends, which lost 4 bases and 7 bases, there was a span of 23 bases. The CDR3 reads CASSSRRPSLERNEQFF. In DNA, the CDR3 is TGTGCCAGCAGCTCTAGACGACCTAGCCTAGAGAGGAATGAGCAGTTCTTC.